The clone carrying this TCR beta chain was recorded a few times. Antigen specificity is unknown. Lactation, pregnancy, other autoimmune disease or uncontrolled infection led to exclusion of patients. TCR beta CDR3 regions were amplified from RNA. During a first-round RT-PCR of the TCR CDR3, the HTBI primer set was used. TCRdb passed the multiplex PCR reads through MiXCR, listing each CDR3 protein once. The sample shows a few hundred thousand distinct CDR3 sequences, about 22% of them seen only once. The source of the sample is a study of T cells in Graves' hyperthyroidism and ophthalmopathy. General study results and limits: Most thyroid clonotypes that were expanded above 0.001 also turned up in blood.

From germline, CDR1 is SGHTA and CDR2 FQGNSA. Trimming at V came to 2 bases and at J to 4 bases, leaving 5 bases not matched to a gene. CDR3 size: 15 residues. What was sequenced was blood. J is TRBJ2-3 and V is TRBV7-2, with 8 positions matching TRBD2. The clonotype originates from a woman between 70 and 85 years old with Graves' ophthalmopathy. The CDR3 spells CASSLSGGLADTQYF. CDR3 bases: TGTGCCAGCAGCTTAAGCGGGGGCTTGGCAGATACGCAGTATTTT.